This paragraph reports one TCR beta chain. Its antigen is not known. Blood sampling took place at baseline, cycle 4 day 1, and cycle 7 day 1. Only in-frame clones appear in the TCRdb table, and some are missing; sequencing was by immunoSEQ multiplex PCR. The table has around 75,000 clones, roughly 90% seen once. This record comes from a study of OX40 agonist ivuxolimab in advanced cancers. Study-wide context: At 0.01 to 10 mg/kg, ivuxolimab was administered intravenously to patients every 2 weeks. Checkpoint inhibitors had been given previously to approximately 40% of patients. Study findings and constraints: Some of the lowest clonal expansion was seen in partial responders at 0.1-3.0 mg/kg.

The CDR3 loop spans 14 amino acids. CDR1 is MNHNY, CDR2 SVGAGI, per germline (reference sequence). V was trimmed by 5 bases and J by 3 bases, leaving 11 bases between them. Here the sequenced sample was CD4+ or CD8+ T cells sorted from blood, taken in a trial of the OX40 agonist ivuxolimab. V is TRBV6-6 and J is TRBJ1-5; the D is unclear. This receptor was obtained from an adult with an advanced solid tumor such as melanoma, head and neck, liver or kidney cancer. As DNA, the CDR3 is TGTGCCAGCAGTAAAGCCACGGCCAATCAGCCCCAGCATTTT. Its translation is CASSKATANQPQHF.